The 24 T cell receptor beta chains presented below share a single source sample, sequenced in a study of graft-versus-host responses after intestinal transplantation. Sequenced by immunoSEQ multiplex PCR; TCRdb stores in-frame clones only, minus some. The sample consists of roughly 89,000 clones, 91% of them appearing once. Their specific antigens are unknown. The specimen was unstimulated CD4+ T cells sorted from spleen or lymph node cells, collected before intestinal transplant. These TCRs come from a human donor who received an intestinal transplant.

This chain joins TRBV7-9 and TRBJ1-1; 11 nucleotides agree with TRBD1. The V segment lost 5 bases and the J segment 13 bases; nucleotides outside the gene matches: 12. The CDR3 loop spans 14 amino acids. Germline CDR1 is SEHNR and CDR2 is FQNEAQ (reference sequence). CDR3 nucleotides: TGTGCCAGCAGCCCAAGGGGGCCGGGACAGGGGGTTTTCTTT. It yields the protein CASSPRGPGQGVFF.

This clone came up once. The chain carries TRBV7-2 and TRBJ1-3, with D uncertain. CDR3 length equals 16 residues. Per germline, CDR1 SGHTA and CDR2 FQGNSA. Trimming stripped 1 base from V and 0 bases from J, with 10 bases between. This CDR3 is CASSLGGSTSGNTIYF. In nucleotides, the CDR3 is TGTGCCAGCAGCTTAGGAGGGTCCACCTCTGGAAACACCATATATTTT.

The rearrangement links TRBV29-1 to TRBJ1-1; 10 nucleotides align to TRBD1. V shed 6 bases, J shed 5 bases, and the junction held 9 bases outside the gene matches. This CDR3 spans 14 amino acids. Germline lookup yields CDR1 SQVTM and CDR2 ANQGSEA. The CDR3 coding sequence is TGCAGCGTAAGAGGGGGACAGGGGTTGACTGAAGCTTTCTTT. It codes for CSVRGGQGLTEAFF.

CDR3 sequence (DNA): TGTGCCAGCAGCTTAAAAGGGACAGGACTCGAGCAGTACTTC. Its protein product is CASSLKGTGLEQYF. This sequence joins TRBV2 and TRBJ2-7; TRBD1 aligns across 8 bases. This CDR3 region has 14 residues. Germline trimming cut 6 bases from V and 6 bases from J; bases unmatched to any gene: 10. CDR1 is SNHLY and CDR2 is FYNNEI in the germline V gene.

The chain carries TRBV14 and TRBJ1-2, with a tentative D call TRBD1 (6 bases). The length of the CDR3 is 12 residues. Germline values: CDR1 SGHDN, CDR2 FVKESK. The germline V and J ends were trimmed by 4 bases and 5 bases, with 8 bases remaining between them. The CDR3 sequence: CASSLQGYGYTF. The CDR3 DNA reads as TGTGCCAGCAGCCTACAGGGATATGGCTACACCTTC. The full variable domain, rest sourced from reference TRBV14 and TRBJ1-2, is EAGVTQFPSHSVIEKGQTVTLRCDPISGHDNLYWYRRVMGKEIKFLLHFVKESKQDESGMPNNRFLAERTGGTYSTLKVQPAELEDSGVYFCASSLQGYGYTFGSGTRLTVV.

CDR3 DNA: TGTGCCAGCAGCTCGCCGGGAGGGCGGGCTGAAGCTTTCTTT. The encoded protein is CASSSPGGRAEAFF. The chain links TRBV11-2 to TRBJ1-1, with D unclear. Germline V gene data show CDR1 as SGHAT and CDR2 as FQNNGV. The CDR3 contains 14 residues. Trimming pared 4 bases from V and 6 bases from J, leaving 15 bases between.

The chain combines TRBV19 with TRBJ1-4, with 8 bases matching TRBD1. The CDR3 has 19 amino acids. Germline V CDR1 and CDR2: LNHDA, SQIVND (reference sequence). Trimming cost V 7 bases and J 8 bases; bases outside gene matches: 24. The CDR3 nucleotides are TGTGCCAGTACCGCCCTCAAGGGAGGACAGGGCCTCTTGGGGGAAAAACTGTTTTTT. Translation: CASTALKGGQGLLGEKLFF.

The genes are TRBV10-3 and TRBJ2-3; maybe TRBD2 (5 bases). V gave up 3 bases and J gave up 0 bases, with 7 bases separating them. Germline assignment: CDR1 ENHRY and CDR2 SYGVKD. This CDR3 region has 14 residues. DNA of the CDR3: TGTGCCATCAGTGATGGCGGGAGCACAGATACGCAGTATTTT. Protein: CAISDGGSTDTQYF.

The chain employs TRBV18 and TRBJ2-4; tentatively, D is TRBD1 (6 bases). In germline, CDR1 is KGHSH, CDR2 LQKENI. CDR3 size: 16 residues. V was shortened by 3 bases and J by 0 bases, with 12 bases between the two germline ends. The CDR3 protein is CASSPGQILAKNIQYF. The CDR3 coding sequence is TGTGCCAGCTCACCTGGACAGATACTAGCCAAAAACATTCAGTACTTC.

The chain joins TRBV27 to TRBJ1-6; D remains ambiguous. CDR3 length equals 13 residues. V lost 8 bases to trimming and J lost 8 bases, with 13 bases between them. Germline values: CDR1 MNHEY, CDR2 SMNVEV (reference sequence). The CDR3, as DNA: TGTGCCAGCTGCGGGATTTTCGATTCACCCCTCCACTTT. It codes for CASCGIFDSPLHF.

The V call is TRBV11-3, the J call TRBJ2-2; perhaps TRBD2 as D (6 bases). Deletions cut 0 bases from V and 5 bases from J, with 10 bases between. CDR1 is SGHNT and CDR2 is YENEEA in the germline V gene. This CDR3 has 15 amino acids. The CDR3 region is CASSLEGGLTGELFF. Written as DNA, the CDR3 is TGTGCCAGCAGCTTAGAGGGAGGACTAACCGGGGAGCTGTTTTTT.

The V call is TRBV7-6, the J call TRBJ2-5; weak D call: TRBD2 (7 bases). Germline V lookup: CDR1 SGHVS, CDR2 FNYEAQ. This CDR3 is 16 amino acids long. V lost 1 base to trimming and J lost 1 base, with 13 bases between them. CDR3 residues: CASSLGAGAPQETQYF. CDR3 bases: TGTGCCAGCAGCTTAGGTGCGGGGGCCCCCCAAGAGACCCAGTACTTC.

The chain combines TRBV9 with TRBJ2-1; 10 nucleotides agree with TRBD1. The V gene end was trimmed by 2 bases and the J gene end by 5 bases; junction bases not matched to a gene: 4. Germline V CDR1 and CDR2: SGDLS, YYNGEE. The CDR3 loop spans 15 amino acids. The DNA of the CDR3 is TGTGCCAGCAGCGTGAGAGGGACAGGGGACAATGAGCAGTTCTTC. Translation: CASSVRGTGDNEQFF.

The chain combines TRBV19 with TRBJ2-4; TRBD2 matches 9 bases. CDR1 is LNHDA and CDR2 is SQIVND in the germline V gene (reference sequence). J lost 9 bases, V lost 2 bases, and 14 bases had no gene match. This CDR3 has 17 residues. The CDR3 nucleotides read TGTGCCAGTAGTATAACCTTCCTAGCGGGGACACCAAGCATTCAGTACTTC. This codes for CASSITFLAGTPSIQYF.

V and J are TRBV19 and TRBJ1-1; maybe TRBD1 (5 bases). Trimming shortened V by 8 bases and J by 4 bases, and 8 bases separated the two germline ends. Germline V gene data show CDR1 as LNHDA and CDR2 as SQIVND (reference sequence). The CDR3 contains 11 residues. The DNA for the CDR3 is TGTGCCAGTGGGAGGGGCACTGAAGCTTTCTTT. Protein product: CASGRGTEAFF.

J is TRBJ2-2 and V is TRBV5-1; no clear D gene. The germline V and J ends were trimmed by 0 bases and 2 bases, with 11 bases remaining between them. CDR3 length: 16 amino acids. In germline, CDR1 is SGHRS, CDR2 YFSETQ. The CDR3 here is CASSLVANTNTGELFF. The CDR3 nucleotides are TGCGCCAGCAGCTTGGTGGCAAATACCAACACCGGGGAGCTGTTTTTT.

The gene calls are TRBV27 and TRBJ2-7; TRBD1 aligns across 12 bases. Germline V gene sequence: CDR1 MNHEY, CDR2 SMNVEV (reference sequence). The CDR3 totals 16 residues. The trim removed 1 base at V and 6 bases at J, leaving 7 bases unmatched. The chain's CDR3 is CASSLYGPGQGAEQYF. CDR3 bases: TGTGCCAGCAGTTTATACGGCCCGGGACAGGGGGCCGAGCAGTACTTC.

The V call is TRBV5-4, the J call TRBJ1-2, with TRBD1 matching 9 bases. The CDR3 spans 15 residues. The trim removed 6 bases at V and 6 bases at J, leaving 12 bases unmatched. Germline V lookup: CDR1 SGHNT, CDR2 YYREEE (reference sequence). The CDR3 region has the DNA TGTGCCAGCACTTTTCCGGGACAGGGAAAGGATGGCTACACCTTC. It yields the protein CASTFPGQGKDGYTF.

This clone was seen once. V gene TRBV6-6 combines with J gene TRBJ2-1; 7 bases map to TRBD2. The ends lost 6 bases at V and 4 bases at J; junction bases unmatched: 6. CDR3 length: 14 residues. From germline, CDR1 is MNHNY and CDR2 SVGAGI (reference sequence). The CDR3 coding sequence is TGTGCCAGCAGGGGCGGGGGTGAGTACAATGAGCAGTTCTTC. It is translated as CASRGGGEYNEQFF.

This chain uses TRBV9 with TRBJ1-3, with TRBD1 identical over 9 bases. The J segment lost 8 bases and the V segment lost 4 bases, leaving 7 bases of the junction unmatched. This CDR3 region has 14 residues. Germline CDR1 is SGDLS and CDR2 is YYNGEE. DNA of the CDR3: TGTGCCAGCAGCTTCACAGGGGGCGTCGACACCATATATTTT. Protein product: CASSFTGGVDTIYF.

This rearrangement joins TRBV9 to TRBJ2-7, with a tentative D call TRBD2 (5 bases). The V gene's germline CDR1 is SGDLS and CDR2 YYNGEE. CDR3 length equals 15 residues. V was clipped by 3 bases and J by 3 bases, with 16 bases between them. The CDR3 DNA sequence: TGTGCCAGCAGCGCCCAGGCAGGCGGAGGCTACGAGCAGTACTTC. Its protein is CASSAQAGGGYEQYF. Full variable domain (rest looked up from reference TRBV9 and TRBJ2-7): DSGVTQTPKHLITATGQRVTLRCSPRSGDLSVYWYQQSLDQGLQFLIQYYNGEERAKGNILERFSAQQFPDLHSELNLSSLELGDSALYFCASSAQAGGGYEQYFGPGTRLTVT.

The chain combines TRBV4-3 with TRBJ1-3; D is undetermined. This CDR3 is 13 amino acids long. Trimming pared 0 bases from V and 8 bases from J, leaving 8 bases between. The V gene's germline CDR1 is LGHNA and CDR2 YSLEER. The CDR3 bases are TGCGCCAGCAGCCAAGAATATCCGGACACCATATATTTT. Amino acid sequence: CASSQEYPDTIYF.

V and J are TRBV5-6 and TRBJ2-5, with TRBD2 matching over 7 bases. V lost 0 bases to trimming and J lost 4 bases; unmatched junction nucleotides: 3. Germline values: CDR1 SGHDT, CDR2 YYEEEE. The CDR3 sequence is 14 residues long. The CDR3 coding sequence is TGTGCCAGCAGCTTGGCGGGGGGTGGAGAGACCCAGTACTTC. It specifies CASSLAGGGETQYF. Full variable domain (remainder filled in from reference TRBV5-6 and TRBJ2-5): DAGVTQSPTHLIKTRGQQVTLRCSPKSGHDTVSWYQQALGQGPQFIFQYYEEEERQRGNFPDRFSGHQFPNYSSELNVNALLLGDSALYLCASSLAGGGETQYFGPGTRLLVL.

The chain carries TRBV28 and TRBJ1-5; D uncertain. V was trimmed by 6 bases and J by 6 bases, leaving 12 bases between them. The CDR3 consists of 13 residues. CDR1 MDHEN and CDR2 SYDVKM come from the germline V gene. The CDR3 DNA reads TGTGCCAGCAGAATTGAGGGTTTTCAGCCCCAGCATTTT. Protein sequence: CASRIEGFQPQHF.